This T cell receptor beta chain was captured in a study of post-analysis software for immune sequencing data. CDR3 size: 14 residues. Trimming removed 2 bases from V and 4 bases from J, with 10 bases in between. The germline gives CDR1 MGHRA, CDR2 YSYEKL. Study-level findings and limits: TRBV segments more frequent in patients than in controls numbered five and included TRBV5-6, TRBV5-1 and TRBV20-1.

Unique molecular identifiers featured in each of the TCR beta cDNA libraries. TCRdb redid the calling of the PCR reads with MiXCR, one entry per CDR3 protein. In the table there are hundreds of thousands of distinct CDR3 sequences, more than 50% of which are singletons. Notes on this clonotype: Its target is not known.

The V call is TRBV4-1, the J call TRBJ2-3; no reliable D call. The sample consisted of blood. The receptor was derived from a girl aged 2 to 10 with multiple sclerosis. The CDR3 is CASSQLLQADTQYF. The CDR3 DNA follows: TGCGCCAGCAGCCAACTGTTACAAGCAGATACGCAGTATTTT.